This TCR beta chain was retrieved from a study of blood T cell repertoires in COVID-19. Study in general: Samples of COVID-19 (acute and convalescent) were obtained from the United States, Italy and Spain. PBMCs, B-cell-depleted T cells, or T cells were the source of the cDNA or gDNA that made up the material.

This CDR3 comprises 14 residues. V dropped 2 bases and J dropped 2; count of bases not matched to a gene: 5. The germline V gene encodes CDR1 SQVTM and CDR2 ANQGSEA. Original methodology: Amplification with reference gene primers provided the estimates of nucleated cell counts. Profiled with immunoSEQ multiplex PCR; TCRdb holds only in-frame clones, not every one. The V and J calls and clone size are taken from that table; D and trimming were inferred from the DNA. Of over 85,000 clones in the sample, about 88% were seen once. This receptor was obtained from a woman aged 45-59 years with acute or convalescent COVID-19. Sequencing input: peripheral blood. J is TRBJ1-2 and V is TRBV29-1, with 7 positions matching TRBD1. CDR3 sequence (DNA): TGCAGCGTTGAATCAGTAGGGGGCAACTATGGCTACACCTTC. Protein sequence: CSVESVGGNYGYTF.